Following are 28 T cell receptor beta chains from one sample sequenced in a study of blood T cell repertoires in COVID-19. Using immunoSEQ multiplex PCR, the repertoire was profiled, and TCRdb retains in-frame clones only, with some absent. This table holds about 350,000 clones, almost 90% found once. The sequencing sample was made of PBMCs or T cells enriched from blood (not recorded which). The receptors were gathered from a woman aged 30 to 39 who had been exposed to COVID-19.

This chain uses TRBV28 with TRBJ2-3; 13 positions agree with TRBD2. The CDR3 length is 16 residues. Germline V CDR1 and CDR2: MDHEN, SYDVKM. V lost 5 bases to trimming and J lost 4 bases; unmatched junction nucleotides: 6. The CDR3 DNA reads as TGTGCCAGCAGTACGGGGACTAGCGGGATACCAGATACGCAGTATTTT. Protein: CASSTGTSGIPDTQYF.

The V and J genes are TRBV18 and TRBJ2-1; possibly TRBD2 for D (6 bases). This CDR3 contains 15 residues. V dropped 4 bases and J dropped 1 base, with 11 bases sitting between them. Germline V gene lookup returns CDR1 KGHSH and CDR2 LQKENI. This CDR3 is CASSRDSQSYNEQFF. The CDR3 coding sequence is TGTGCCAGCTCACGGGACTCCCAGTCCTACAATGAGCAGTTCTTC.

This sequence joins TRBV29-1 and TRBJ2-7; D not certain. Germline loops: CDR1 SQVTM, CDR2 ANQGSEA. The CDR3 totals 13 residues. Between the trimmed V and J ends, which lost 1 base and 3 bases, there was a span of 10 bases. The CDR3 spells CSVEGGTHYEQYF. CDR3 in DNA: TGCAGCGTTGAAGGTGGCACCCACTACGAGCAGTACTTC.

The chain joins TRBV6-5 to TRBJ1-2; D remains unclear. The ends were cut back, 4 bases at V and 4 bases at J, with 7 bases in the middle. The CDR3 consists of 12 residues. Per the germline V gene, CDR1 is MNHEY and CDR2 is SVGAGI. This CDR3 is CASSWQSYGYTF. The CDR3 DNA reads TGTGCCAGCAGTTGGCAGTCCTATGGCTACACCTTC.

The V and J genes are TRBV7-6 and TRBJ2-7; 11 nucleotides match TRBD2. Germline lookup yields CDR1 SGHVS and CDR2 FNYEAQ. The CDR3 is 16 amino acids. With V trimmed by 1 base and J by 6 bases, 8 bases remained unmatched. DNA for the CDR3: TGTGCCAGCAGCTTAGGAGGCACTAGCGGGAGAGGCGAGCAGTACTTC. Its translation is CASSLGGTSGRGEQYF. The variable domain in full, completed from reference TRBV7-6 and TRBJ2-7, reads GAGVSQSPRYKVTKRGQDVALRCDPISGHVSLYWYRQALGQGPEFLTYFNYEAQQDKSGLPNDRFSAERPEGSISTLTIQRTEQRDSAMYRCASSLGGTSGRGEQYFGPGTRLTVT.

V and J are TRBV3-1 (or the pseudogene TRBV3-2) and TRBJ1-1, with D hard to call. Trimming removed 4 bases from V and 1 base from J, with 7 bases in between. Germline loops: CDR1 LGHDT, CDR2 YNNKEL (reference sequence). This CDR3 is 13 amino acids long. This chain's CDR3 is CASSPEANTEAFF. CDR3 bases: TGTGCCAGCAGCCCTGAAGCGAACACTGAAGCTTTCTTT.

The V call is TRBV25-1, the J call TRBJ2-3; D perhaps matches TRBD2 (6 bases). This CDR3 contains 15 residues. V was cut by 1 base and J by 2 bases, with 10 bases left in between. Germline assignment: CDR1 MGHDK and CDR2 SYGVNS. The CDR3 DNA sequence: TGTGCCAGCAGTGAATGGAGGGCGCTCACAGATACGCAGTATTTT. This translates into CASSEWRALTDTQYF.

CDR3 in amino acids: CASSFIPLVSNEQFF. Here the CDR3 DNA reads TGTGCCAGCAGTTTCATCCCACTAGTGTCCAATGAGCAGTTCTTC. V gene TRBV27 combines with J gene TRBJ2-1; the D gene is possibly TRBD2 (5 bases). The V gene's germline CDR1 is MNHEY and CDR2 SMNVEV (reference sequence). This CDR3 is 15 amino acids long. Trimming took 3 bases from V and 6 from J, leaving 15 bases between them.

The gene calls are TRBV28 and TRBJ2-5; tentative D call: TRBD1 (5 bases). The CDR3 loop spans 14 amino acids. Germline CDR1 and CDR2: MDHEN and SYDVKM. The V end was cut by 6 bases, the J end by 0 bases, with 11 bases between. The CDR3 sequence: CASSPGHYQETQYF. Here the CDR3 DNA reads TGTGCCAGCAGCCCTGGACATTACCAAGAGACCCAGTACTTC. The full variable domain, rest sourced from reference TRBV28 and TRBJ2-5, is DVKVTQSSRYLVKRTGEKVFLECVQDMDHENMFWYRQDPGLGLRLIYFSYDVKMKEKGDIPEGYSVSREKKERFSLILESASTNQTSMYLCASSPGHYQETQYFGPGTRLLVL.

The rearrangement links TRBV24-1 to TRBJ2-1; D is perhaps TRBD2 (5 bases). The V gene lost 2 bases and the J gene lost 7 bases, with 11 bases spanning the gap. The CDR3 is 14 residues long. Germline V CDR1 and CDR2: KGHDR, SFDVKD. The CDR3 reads CATSDWVRGNEQFF. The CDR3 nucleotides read TGTGCCACCAGTGATTGGGTCCGAGGGAATGAGCAGTTCTTC.

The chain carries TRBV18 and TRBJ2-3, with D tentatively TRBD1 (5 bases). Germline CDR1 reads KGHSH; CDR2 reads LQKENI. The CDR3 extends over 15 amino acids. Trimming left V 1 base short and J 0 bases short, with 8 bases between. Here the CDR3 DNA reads TGTGCCAGCTCACCACGGACATCCAGCACAGATACGCAGTATTTT. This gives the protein CASSPRTSSTDTQYF.

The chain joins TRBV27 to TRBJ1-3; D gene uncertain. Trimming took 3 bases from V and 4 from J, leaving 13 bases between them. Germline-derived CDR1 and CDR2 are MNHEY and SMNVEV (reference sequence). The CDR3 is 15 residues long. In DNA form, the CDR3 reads TGTGCCAGCAGTTTGTCCCCCGAGTCCGGAAACACCATATATTTT. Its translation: CASSLSPESGNTIYF.

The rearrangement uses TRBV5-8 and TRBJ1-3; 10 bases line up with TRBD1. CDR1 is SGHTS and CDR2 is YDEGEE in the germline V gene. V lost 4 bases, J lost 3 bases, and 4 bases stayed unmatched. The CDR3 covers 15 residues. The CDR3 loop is CASSRGQGIGNTIYF. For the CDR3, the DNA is TGTGCCAGCAGCAGGGGACAGGGGATTGGAAACACCATATATTTT.

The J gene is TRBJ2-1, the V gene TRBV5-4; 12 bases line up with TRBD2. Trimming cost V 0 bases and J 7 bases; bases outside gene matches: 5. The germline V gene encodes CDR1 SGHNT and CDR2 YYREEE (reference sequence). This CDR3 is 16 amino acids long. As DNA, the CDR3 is TGTGCCAGCAGCTTGGGTACTAGCGGGAGGACGAATGAGCAGTTCTTC. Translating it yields CASSLGTSGRTNEQFF.

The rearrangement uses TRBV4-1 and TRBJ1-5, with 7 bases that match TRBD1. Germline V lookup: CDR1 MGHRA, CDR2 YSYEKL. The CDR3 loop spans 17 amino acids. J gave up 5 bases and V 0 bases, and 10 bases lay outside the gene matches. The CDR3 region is CASSQDRGGDRDQPQHF. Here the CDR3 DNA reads TGCGCCAGCAGCCAAGATCGAGGAGGGGACAGAGATCAGCCCCAGCATTTT.

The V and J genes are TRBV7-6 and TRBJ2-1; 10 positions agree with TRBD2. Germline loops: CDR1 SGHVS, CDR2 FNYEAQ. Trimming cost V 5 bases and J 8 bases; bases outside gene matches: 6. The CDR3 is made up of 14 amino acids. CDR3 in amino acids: CASSPSGSWDEQFF. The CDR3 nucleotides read TGTGCCAGCAGCCCTAGCGGGAGTTGGGATGAGCAGTTCTTC.

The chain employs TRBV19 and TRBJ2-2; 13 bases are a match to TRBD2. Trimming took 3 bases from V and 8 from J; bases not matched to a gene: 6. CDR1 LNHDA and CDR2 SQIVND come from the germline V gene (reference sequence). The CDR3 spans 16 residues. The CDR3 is CASSIGLAGAPGELFF. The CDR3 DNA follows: TGTGCCAGTAGTATTGGACTAGCGGGAGCTCCGGGGGAGCTGTTTTTT.

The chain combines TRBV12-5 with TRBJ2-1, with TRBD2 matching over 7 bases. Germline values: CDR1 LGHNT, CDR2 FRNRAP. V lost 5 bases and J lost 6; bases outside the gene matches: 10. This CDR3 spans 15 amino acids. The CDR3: CASGSGTSEANEQFF. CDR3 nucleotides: TGTGCTAGTGGTAGCGGGACTTCGGAGGCCAATGAGCAGTTCTTC. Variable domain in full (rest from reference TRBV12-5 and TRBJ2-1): DARVTQTPRHKVTEMGQEVTMRCQPILGHNTVFWYRQTMMQGLELLAYFRNRAPLDDSGMPKDRFSAEMPDATLATLKIQPSEPRDSAVYFCASGSGTSEANEQFFGPGTRLTVL.

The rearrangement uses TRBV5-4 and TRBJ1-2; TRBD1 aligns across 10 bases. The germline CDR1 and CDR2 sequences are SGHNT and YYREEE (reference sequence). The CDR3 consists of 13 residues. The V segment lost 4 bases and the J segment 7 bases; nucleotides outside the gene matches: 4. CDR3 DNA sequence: TGTGCCAGCAGCACCGGGACAGGGGTTGGCTACACCTTC. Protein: CASSTGTGVGYTF.

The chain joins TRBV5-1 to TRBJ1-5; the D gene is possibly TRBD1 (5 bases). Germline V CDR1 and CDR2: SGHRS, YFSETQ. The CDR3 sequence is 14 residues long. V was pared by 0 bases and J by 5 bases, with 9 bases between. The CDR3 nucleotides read TGCGCCAGCAGCTTGGAGGGGCCGCATCAGCCCCAGCATTTT. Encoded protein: CASSLEGPHQPQHF.

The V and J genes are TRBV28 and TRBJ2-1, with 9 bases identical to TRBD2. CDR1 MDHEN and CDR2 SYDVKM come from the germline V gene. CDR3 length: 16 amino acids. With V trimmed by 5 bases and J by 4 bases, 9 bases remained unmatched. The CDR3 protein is CASSIPPSGNYNEQFF. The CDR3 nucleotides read TGTGCCAGCAGTATACCTCCTAGCGGGAATTACAATGAGCAGTTCTTC.

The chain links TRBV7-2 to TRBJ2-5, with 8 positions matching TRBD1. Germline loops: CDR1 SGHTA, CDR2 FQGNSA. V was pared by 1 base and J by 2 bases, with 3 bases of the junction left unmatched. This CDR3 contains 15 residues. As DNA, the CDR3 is TGTGCCAGCAGCTTAGGCAGGGGGCGACAAGAGACCCAGTACTTC. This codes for CASSLGRGRQETQYF.

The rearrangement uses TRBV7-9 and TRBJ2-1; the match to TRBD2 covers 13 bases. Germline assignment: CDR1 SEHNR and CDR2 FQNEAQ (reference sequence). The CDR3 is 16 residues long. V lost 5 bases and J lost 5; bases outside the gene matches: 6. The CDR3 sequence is CASSIPGLAGNNEQFF. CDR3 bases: TGTGCCAGCAGCATCCCGGGACTAGCGGGAAACAATGAGCAGTTCTTC.

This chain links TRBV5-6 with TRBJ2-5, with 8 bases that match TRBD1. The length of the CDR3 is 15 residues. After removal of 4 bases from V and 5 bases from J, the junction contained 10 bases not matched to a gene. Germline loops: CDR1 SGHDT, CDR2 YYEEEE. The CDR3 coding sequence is TGTGCCAGCAGCAAAGGACAGGGTTTACGGGAGACCCAGTACTTC. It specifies CASSKGQGLRETQYF.

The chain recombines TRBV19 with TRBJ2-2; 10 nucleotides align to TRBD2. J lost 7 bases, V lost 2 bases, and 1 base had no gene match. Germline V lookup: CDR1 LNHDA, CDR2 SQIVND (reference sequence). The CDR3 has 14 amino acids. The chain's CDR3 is CASSILAGVGELFF. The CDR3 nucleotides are TGTGCCAGTAGTATACTAGCGGGAGTCGGGGAGCTGTTTTTT.

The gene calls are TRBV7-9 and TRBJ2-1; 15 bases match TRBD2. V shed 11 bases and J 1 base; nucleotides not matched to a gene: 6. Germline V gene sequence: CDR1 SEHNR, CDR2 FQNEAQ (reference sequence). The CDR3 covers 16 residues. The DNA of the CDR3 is TGTGCCTCACGGACTAGCGGGAGGGTTTCCTACAATGAGCAGTTCTTC. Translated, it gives CASRTSGRVSYNEQFF.

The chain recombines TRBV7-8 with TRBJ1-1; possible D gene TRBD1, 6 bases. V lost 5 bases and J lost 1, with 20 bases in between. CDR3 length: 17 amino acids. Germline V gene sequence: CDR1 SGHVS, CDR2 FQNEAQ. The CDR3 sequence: CASSPRGGAGGNTEAFF. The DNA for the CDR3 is TGTGCCAGCAGCCCCCGAGGGGGGGCCGGTGGGAACACTGAAGCTTTCTTT.

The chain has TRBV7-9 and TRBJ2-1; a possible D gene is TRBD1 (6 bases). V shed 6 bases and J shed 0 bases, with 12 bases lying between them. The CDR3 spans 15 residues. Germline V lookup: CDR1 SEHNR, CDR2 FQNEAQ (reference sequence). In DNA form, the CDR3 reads TGTGCCAGCAGTCCCCTCAGGGGCTCCTACAATGAGCAGTTCTTC. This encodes CASSPLRGSYNEQFF.